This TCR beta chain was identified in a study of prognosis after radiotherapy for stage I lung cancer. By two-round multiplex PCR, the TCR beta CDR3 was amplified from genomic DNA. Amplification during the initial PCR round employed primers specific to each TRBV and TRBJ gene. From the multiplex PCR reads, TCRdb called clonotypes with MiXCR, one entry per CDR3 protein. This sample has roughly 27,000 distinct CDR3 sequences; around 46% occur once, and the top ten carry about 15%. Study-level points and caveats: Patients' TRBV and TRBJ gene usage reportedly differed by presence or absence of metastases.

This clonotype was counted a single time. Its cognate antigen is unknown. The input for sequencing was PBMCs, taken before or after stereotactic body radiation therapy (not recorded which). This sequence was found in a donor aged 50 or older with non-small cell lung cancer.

This chain's CDR3 is CASRSAAGMGEQYF. The CDR3 DNA reads as TGTGCCAGCCGGTCCGCGGCAGGGATGGGTGAGCAGTACTTC. The chain uses TRBV19 and TRBJ2-7; D may be TRBD1 (5 bases). The CDR3 is made up of 14 amino acids. The V gene's germline CDR1 is LNHDA and CDR2 SQIVND (reference sequence). V was pared by 9 bases and J by 7 bases, with 22 bases between. Based on the CDR3 plus reference TRBV19 and TRBJ2-7, the full variable domain is DGGITQSPKYLFRKEGQNVTLSCEQNLNHDAMYWYRQDPGQGLRLIYYSQIVNDFQKGDIAEGYSVSREKKESFPLTVTSAQKNPTAFYLCASRSAAGMGEQYFGPGTRLTVT.